These 15 T cell receptor beta chains share one sample of origin, sequenced in a study of T cells after posttransplantation cyclophosphamide. TCRdb's copy holds only in-frame clones and misses some; the assay was immunoSEQ multiplex PCR. The sample lists 4,500 to 6,000 clones; approximately 94% were seen once. The sequenced sample was CD4+ T cells sorted from bone marrow. These receptors were collected from a woman in her sixties or seventies in good health, CMV-negative, and a related stem cell transplant donor.

The chain employs TRBV7-2 and TRBJ2-3; D gene unclear. Between the trimmed V and J ends, which lost 6 bases and 7 bases, there was a span of 14 bases. Per the germline V gene, CDR1 is SGHTA and CDR2 is FQGNSA. This CDR3 is built from 13 residues. The CDR3 loop reads CASRVPGDYTQYF. The CDR3 DNA is TGTGCCAGCAGGGTCCCCGGCGACTATACGCAGTATTTT.

Remarks on this clone: A junction end diverges from the germline sequence, so it may reflect a read error. Other nucleotide sequences in the sample specify the same CDR3. The chain is built from TRBV9 and TRBJ1-6; TRBD1 matches 10 bases. Germline V gene lookup returns CDR1 SGDLS and CDR2 YYNGEE. The CDR3 sequence is 16 residues long. CDR3 DNA sequence: TGTGCCAGCAGCACCGGGACAGGGGCTAATAATTCCCCCCTCCACTTT. Its translation is CASSTGTGANNSPLHF.

The chain joins TRBV19 to TRBJ2-7; TRBD1 matches at 12 bases. The J segment lost 6 bases and the V segment lost 4 bases, leaving 4 bases of the junction unmatched. This CDR3 is 14 amino acids long. Germline CDR1 and CDR2: LNHDA and SQIVND (reference sequence). The DNA of the CDR3 is TGTGCCAGTAGTACCCGGGACAGGGGGCTCGAGCAGTACTTC. This sequence encodes CASSTRDRGLEQYF.

This chain uses TRBV5-4 with TRBJ1-2; TRBD1 aligns across 8 bases. This CDR3 spans 13 amino acids. J was trimmed by 6 bases and V by 3 bases; bases with no gene match: 4. From germline, CDR1 is SGHNT and CDR2 YYREEE (reference sequence). The CDR3: CASSWAGGHGYTF. Here the CDR3 DNA reads TGTGCCAGCAGCTGGGCAGGGGGCCATGGCTACACCTTC. Complete variable domain (other parts from reference TRBV5-4 and TRBJ1-2): ETGVTQSPTHLIKTRGQQVTLRCSSQSGHNTVSWYQQALGQGPQFIFQYYREEENGRGNFPPRFSGLQFPNYSSELNVNALELDDSALYLCASSWAGGHGYTFGSGTRLTVV.

Only a few counts were recorded for this clone. The chain recombines TRBV19 with TRBJ1-5, with D maybe TRBD1 (5 bases). V lost 3 bases and J lost 0, with 12 bases in between. Germline values: CDR1 LNHDA, CDR2 SQIVND (reference sequence). The CDR3 runs 16 residues. The CDR3 spells CASSIGGGYSNQPQHF. CDR3 bases: TGTGCCAGTAGTATCGGGGGAGGGTATAGCAATCAGCCCCAGCATTTT.

J is TRBJ2-7 and V is TRBV28; D possibly corresponds to TRBD1 (6 bases). V was clipped by 4 bases and J by 4 bases, with 26 bases between them. This CDR3 has 18 residues. Germline values: CDR1 MDHEN, CDR2 SYDVKM. CDR3 bases: TGTGCCAGCAGTTCGGGACACCGAGAAATACTTTTGGTTTACGAGCAGTACTTC. Translation: CASSSGHREILLVYEQYF.

The CDR3 here is CASSPLPLTGKNTEAFF. The CDR3 DNA reads TGTGCCAGCTCACCACTGCCCCTGACAGGGAAGAACACTGAAGCTTTCTTT. The chain combines TRBV18 with TRBJ1-1; 7 positions match TRBD1. V lost 1 base, J lost 1 base, and 9 bases stayed unmatched. CDR3 length: 17 residues. The germline V gene has CDR1 KGHSH and CDR2 LQKENI.

The chain uses TRBV6-5 and TRBJ1-6; D might be TRBD1 (5 bases). Germline CDR1 and CDR2: MNHEY and SVGAGI. Trimming took 4 bases from V and 7 from J, leaving 14 bases between them. CDR3 length: 15 amino acids. The CDR3 protein is CASSLWGERNSPLHF. The CDR3 DNA reads TGTGCCAGCAGTTTGTGGGGGGAGAGGAATTCACCCCTCCACTTT.

V and J are TRBV20-1 and TRBJ2-1; weak D call: TRBD2 (6 bases). Germline V gene sequence: CDR1 DFQATT, CDR2 SNEGSKA (reference sequence). CDR3 length: 11 residues. Trimming removed 3 bases from V and 6 bases from J, with 6 bases in between. CDR3 region: CSARGGNEQFF. CDR3 coding DNA: TGCAGTGCTAGGGGGGGCAATGAGCAGTTCTTC.

V and J are TRBV7-8 and TRBJ2-2; TRBD1 aligns across 11 bases. The length of the CDR3 is 17 residues. Germline V gene sequence: CDR1 SGHVS, CDR2 FQNEAQ. V lost 5 bases to trimming and J lost 4 bases; unmatched junction nucleotides: 9. In DNA form, the CDR3 reads TGTGCCAGCAGCCCAATTGGGGGACAGGGGGGCACCGGGGAGCTGTTTTTT. This codes for CASSPIGGQGGTGELFF.

This clone was recorded once. The chain carries TRBV25-1 and TRBJ1-1; D is uncertain. V lost 7 bases and J 2 bases, leaving 11 bases between the germline ends. The CDR3 is 13 amino acids. Per germline, CDR1 MGHDK and CDR2 SYGVNS. The CDR3 is CASISAANTEAFF. DNA for the CDR3: TGTGCCAGCATTTCAGCGGCAAACACTGAAGCTTTCTTT.

The V gene is TRBV28, the J gene TRBJ1-2, with 7 bases matching TRBD1. This CDR3 region has 15 residues. The ends lost 4 bases at V and 0 bases at J; junction bases unmatched: 5. CDR1 and CDR2 (germline): MDHEN, SYDVKM. The DNA for the CDR3 is TGTGCCAGCAGTTCCTCCGGGACAGCTAACTATGGCTACACCTTC. This translates into CASSSSGTANYGYTF.

The chain couples TRBV15 to TRBJ2-7; tentatively, D is TRBD1 (5 bases). Germline V gene data show CDR1 as LNHNV and CDR2 as YYDKDF (reference sequence). The CDR3 spans 17 residues. V was clipped by 0 bases and J by 2 bases, with 17 bases between them. The CDR3 protein is CATSRDAPGQGTYEQYF. The CDR3 DNA is TGTGCCACCAGCAGAGATGCACCCGGGCAGGGAACCTACGAGCAGTACTTC.

This chain links TRBV28 with TRBJ1-3; the D gene is possibly TRBD1 (5 bases). The germline V gene has CDR1 MDHEN and CDR2 SYDVKM. V dropped 7 bases and J dropped 0 bases, with 7 bases sitting between them. The length of the CDR3 is 13 residues. The CDR3 sequence: CASKDISGNTIYF. CDR3 bases: TGTGCCAGCAAGGACATCTCTGGAAACACCATATATTTT.

This clone showed up just once. The chain couples TRBV28 to TRBJ1-5; possible D gene TRBD1, 6 bases. Trimming cost V 7 bases and J 3 bases, with 16 bases left between them. CDR1 is MDHEN, CDR2 SYDVKM, per germline. This CDR3 contains 15 residues. CDR3 nucleotides: TGTGCCAGCAACCCAAGGGGGATGACCAATCAGCCCCAGCATTTT. Translation: CASNPRGMTNQPQHF.